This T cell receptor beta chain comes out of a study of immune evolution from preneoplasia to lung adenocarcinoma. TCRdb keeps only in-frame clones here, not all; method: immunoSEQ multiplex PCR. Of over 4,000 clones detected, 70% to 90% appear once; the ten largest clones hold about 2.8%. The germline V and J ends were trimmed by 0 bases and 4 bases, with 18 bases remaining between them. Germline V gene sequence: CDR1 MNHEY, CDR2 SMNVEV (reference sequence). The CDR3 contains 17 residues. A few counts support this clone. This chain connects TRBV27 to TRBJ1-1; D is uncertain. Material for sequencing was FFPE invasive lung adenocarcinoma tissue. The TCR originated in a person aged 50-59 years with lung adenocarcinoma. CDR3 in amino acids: CASSLSTDGWLSTEAFF. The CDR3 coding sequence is TGTGCCAGCAGTTTATCGACGGACGGGTGGCTCAGCACTGAAGCTTTCTTT.